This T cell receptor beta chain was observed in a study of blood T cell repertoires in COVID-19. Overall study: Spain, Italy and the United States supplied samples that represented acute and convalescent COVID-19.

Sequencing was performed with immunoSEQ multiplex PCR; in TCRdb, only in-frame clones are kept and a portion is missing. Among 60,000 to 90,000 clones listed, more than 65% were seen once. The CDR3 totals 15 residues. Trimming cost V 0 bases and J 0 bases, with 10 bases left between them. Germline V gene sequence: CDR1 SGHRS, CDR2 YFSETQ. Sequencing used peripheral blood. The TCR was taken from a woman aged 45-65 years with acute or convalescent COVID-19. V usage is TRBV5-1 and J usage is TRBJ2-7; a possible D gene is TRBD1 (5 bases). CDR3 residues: CASSLGLTVSYEQYF. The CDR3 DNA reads TGCGCCAGCAGCTTGGGCTTGACAGTCTCCTACGAGCAGTACTTC.